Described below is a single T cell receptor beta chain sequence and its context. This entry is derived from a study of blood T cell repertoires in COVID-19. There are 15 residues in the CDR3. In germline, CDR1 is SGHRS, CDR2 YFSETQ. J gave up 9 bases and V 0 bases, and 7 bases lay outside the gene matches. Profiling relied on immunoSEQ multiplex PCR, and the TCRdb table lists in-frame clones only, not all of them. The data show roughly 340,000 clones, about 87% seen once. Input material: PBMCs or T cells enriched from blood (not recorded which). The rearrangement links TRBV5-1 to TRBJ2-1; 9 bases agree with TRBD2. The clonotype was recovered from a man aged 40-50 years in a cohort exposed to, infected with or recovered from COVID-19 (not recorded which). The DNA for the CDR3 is TGCGCCAGCAGCTTGGGGGGACTAGCTGCAGGTGAGCAGTTCTTC. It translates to CASSLGGLAAGEQFF.